The clone carrying this TCR beta chain has a count of ten or more. Its antigen is unknown. This entry belongs to a study of response to subunit inactivated influenza vaccine. General study findings and limits: Authors suggested seasonal influenza vaccinations each recruit few new T cells.

TCRdb used MiXCR to reprocess the RT-PCR reads, holding one entry per CDR3 protein. The sample carries around 490,000 distinct CDR3 sequences, around 8% recorded once. There are 13 residues in the CDR3. Trimming removed 4 bases from V and 3 bases from J, with 10 bases in between. CDR1 and CDR2 from the germline V gene are SGHRS and YFSETQ. This sequence was found in a man between 50 and 69 years old who received an inactivated influenza vaccine. The gene calls are TRBV5-1 and TRBJ1-1; no definite D call. Material: PBMCs from blood, obtained approximately 25 months after vaccination. The CDR3 nucleotides are TGCGCCAGCAGCAGCCGGCAAGACACTGAAGCTTTCTTT. Amino acid sequence: CASSSRQDTEAFF. Filled out from reference TRBV5-1 and TRBJ1-1, the complete variable domain reads KAGVTQTPRYLIKTRGQQVTLSCSPISGHRSVSWYQQTPGQGLQFLFEYFSETQRNKGNFPGRFSGRQFSNSRSEMNVSTLELGDSALYLCASSSRQDTEAFFGQGTRLTVV.